Listed here are 4 T cell receptor beta chains from one sample, sequenced in a study of shared clonotypes between healthy human individuals. Repertoires were generated with immunoSEQ multiplex PCR, while TCRdb's copy carries only in-frame clones and drops some. The sample yields some 2.1 million clones, 85% to 95% seen once. Cells designated naive CD8 were CD45RO-negative and were positively selected for CCR7, with terminally differentiated effector memory CD45RA+ cells excluded. Input material: naive CD8+ T cells from PBMCs. The receptors stem from a man in his late teens or twenties in good health. Some clones in this sample may be carry-over from other donors' samples.

The genes are TRBV9 and TRBJ2-2; D possibly corresponds to TRBD1 (7 bases). Trimming left V 5 bases short and J 4 bases short, with 15 bases between. The CDR3 loop spans 15 amino acids. Germline values: CDR1 SGDLS, CDR2 YYNGEE. CDR3 bases: TGTGCCAGCAGTGCAGGGGGGAGACGCACCGGGGAGCTGTTTTTT. This translates into CASSAGGRRTGELFF. Supplemented by reference TRBV9 and TRBJ2-2, the full variable domain reads DSGVTQTPKHLITATGQRVTLRCSPRSGDLSVYWYQQSLDQGLQFLIQYYNGEERAKGNILERFSAQQFPDLHSELNLSSLELGDSALYFCASSAGGRRTGELFFGEGSRLTVL.

V gene TRBV15 combines with J gene TRBJ1-1; weak D call: TRBD1 (5 bases). V was cut by 3 bases and J by 12 bases, with 20 bases left in between. From germline, CDR1 is LNHNV and CDR2 YYDKDF (reference sequence). The CDR3 extends over 14 amino acids. The CDR3 DNA reads TGTGCCACCAGCAGTCAACAGACAGCCAGGGAGACTTTCTTT. Its protein product is CATSSQQTARETFF.

The chain combines TRBV6-5 with TRBJ2-1; 9 bases match TRBD2. CDR1 MNHEY and CDR2 SVGAGI come from the germline V gene. The CDR3 runs to 14 residues. The J segment lost 5 bases and the V segment lost 7 bases, leaving 6 bases of the junction unmatched. The CDR3 loop is CASTLAGAHNEQFF. CDR3 nucleotides: TGTGCCAGCACCTTAGCGGGAGCCCACAATGAGCAGTTCTTC.

The chain employs TRBV12-5 and TRBJ2-2, with D tentatively TRBD1 or TRBD2 (5 bases each). The length of the CDR3 is 13 residues. Germline V gene lookup returns CDR1 LGHNT and CDR2 FRNRAP. V gave up 4 bases and J gave up 9 bases, with 12 bases separating them. CDR3 region: CASGSSRGRELFF. For the CDR3, the DNA is TGTGCTAGTGGTTCCTCGAGGGGCCGGGAGCTGTTTTTT.